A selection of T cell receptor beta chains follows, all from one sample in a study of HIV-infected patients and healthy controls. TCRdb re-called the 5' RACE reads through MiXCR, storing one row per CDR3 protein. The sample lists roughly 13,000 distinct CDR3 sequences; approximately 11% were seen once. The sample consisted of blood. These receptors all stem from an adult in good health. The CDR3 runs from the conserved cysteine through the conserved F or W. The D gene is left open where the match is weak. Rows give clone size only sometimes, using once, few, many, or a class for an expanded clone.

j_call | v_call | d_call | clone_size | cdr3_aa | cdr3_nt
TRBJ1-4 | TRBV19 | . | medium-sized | CASSIVHHRENEKLFF | TGTGCCAGTAGTATAGTACACCACCGAGAGAATGAAAAACTGTTTTTT
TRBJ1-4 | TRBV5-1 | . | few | CASSSFGREKLFF | TGCGCCAGCAGCTCTTTCGGACGTGAAAAACTGTTTTTT
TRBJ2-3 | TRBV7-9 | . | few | CASSFFPGRDTQYF | TGTGCCAGCAGCTTTTTCCCAGGGCGAGATACGCAGTATTTT
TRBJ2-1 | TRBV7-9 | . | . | CASSLGMRNSYNEQFF | TGTGCCAGCAGCTTAGGAATGAGGAACTCCTACAATGAGCAGTTCTTC
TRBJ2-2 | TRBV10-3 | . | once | CAISEWTVLNTGELFF | TGTGCCATCAGTGAGTGGACAGTGCTGAACACCGGGGAGCTGTTTTTT
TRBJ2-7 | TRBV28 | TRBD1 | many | CASSLNTGGPYEQYF | TGTGCCAGCAGTTTAAATACAGGGGGCCCCTACGAGCAGTACTTC
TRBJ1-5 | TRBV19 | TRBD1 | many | CASSSMTGGDQPQHF | TGTGCCAGTAGTTCCATGACAGGGGGCGATCAGCCCCAGCATTTT
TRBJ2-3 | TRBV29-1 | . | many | CSVRPTTDTQYF | TGCAGCGTTCGACCCACCACAGATACGCAGTATTTT
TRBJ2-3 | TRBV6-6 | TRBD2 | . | CASRRLAGVDTQYF | TGTGCCAGCAGGAGACTAGCGGGAGTCGATACGCAGTATTTT
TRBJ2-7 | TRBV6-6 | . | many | CASSPGTRPYF | TGTGCCAGCAGCCCCGGGACCAGGCCGTACTTC
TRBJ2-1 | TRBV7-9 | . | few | CASSLQTDEQFF | TGTGCCAGCAGCCTTCAGACCGATGAGCAGTTCTTC
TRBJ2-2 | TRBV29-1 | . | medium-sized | CSVEGWRTGELFF | TGCAGCGTTGAGGGATGGAGGACCGGGGAGCTGTTTTTT
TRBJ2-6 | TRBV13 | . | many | CASSPISGANVLTF | TGTGCCAGCAGCCCGATAAGTGGGGCCAACGTCCTGACTTTC
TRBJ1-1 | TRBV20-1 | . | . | CSARDPRSPTEAFF | TGCAGTGCTAGAGATCCCCGCTCGCCCACTGAAGCTTTCTTT
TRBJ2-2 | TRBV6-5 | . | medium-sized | CASSRDTGELFF | TGTGCCAGCAGCCGTGACACCGGGGAGCTGTTTTTT
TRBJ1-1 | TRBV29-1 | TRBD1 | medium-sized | CSGQGDGTEAFF | TGCAGCGGACAGGGCGACGGCACTGAAGCTTTCTTT
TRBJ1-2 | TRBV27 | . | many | CATNSEGGYTF | TGTGCCACCAACTCTGAAGGCGGCTACACCTTC
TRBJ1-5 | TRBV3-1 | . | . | CASSQEGGRNQPQHF | TGTGCCAGCAGCCAAGAGGGGGGAAGAAATCAGCCCCAGCATTTT
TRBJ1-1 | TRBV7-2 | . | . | CASSSTQGSGYSSTEAFF | TGTGCCAGCAGCTCTACCCAAGGAAGCGGGTATTCATCCACTGAAGCTTTCTTT
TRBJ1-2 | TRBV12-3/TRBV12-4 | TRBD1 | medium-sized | CATGLGGGSYGYTF | TGTGCCACCGGATTAGGGGGCGGGAGCTATGGCTACACCTTC
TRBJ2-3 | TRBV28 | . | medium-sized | CASKARLSTDTQYF | TGTGCCAGCAAGGCAAGGTTAAGCACAGATACGCAGTATTTT
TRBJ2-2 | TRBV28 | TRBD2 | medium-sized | CASSLLAGGPGTGELFF | TGTGCCAGCAGTTTACTAGCGGGAGGGCCGGGCACCGGGGAGCTGTTTTTT
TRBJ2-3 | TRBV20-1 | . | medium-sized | CSATDETSTDTQYF | TGCAGTGCTACCGACGAGACTAGCACAGATACGCAGTATTTT